This is a list of T cell receptor beta chains from one sample in a study of cytomegalovirus exposure and HLA in healthy donors. Sequenced by immunoSEQ multiplex PCR; TCRdb stores in-frame clones only, minus some. The sample includes fewer than 110,000 clones, roughly 80% of them seen just once. Input material: PBMCs. These receptors were taken from a man in his fifties or sixties in good health and CMV-seropositive. The CDR3 runs from the conserved cysteine through the conserved F or W. A D gene is named only where the DNA matches it firmly. Size is stated for part of the rows, as once, few or many counts, or as a class when the clone is expanded.

abundance: once
j_gene: TRBJ2-1
v_gene: TRBV14
d_gene: TRBD2
CDR3nt: TGTGCCAGCAGCCAAGATCTAGCGGGAGTAGGGAATGAGCAGTTCTTC
CDR3aa: CASSQDLAGVGNEQFF

abundance: -
j_gene: TRBJ2-1
v_gene: TRBV30
d_gene: -
CDR3nt: TGTGCCTGGAGTGTAGGAGCCGAGGCAGATACCTACAATGAGCAGTTCTTC
CDR3aa: CAWSVGAEADTYNEQFF

abundance: -
j_gene: TRBJ2-1
v_gene: TRBV28
d_gene: TRBD2
CDR3nt: TGTGCCAGCAAAGGGACTAGCGGCAACAATGAGCAGTTCTTC
CDR3aa: CASKGTSGNNEQFF

abundance: -
j_gene: TRBJ2-1
v_gene: TRBV28
d_gene: TRBD1
CDR3nt: TGTGCCAGCGACTACGGGACAGGCGGCAATGAGCAGTTCTTC
CDR3aa: CASDYGTGGNEQFF

abundance: -
j_gene: TRBJ2-2
v_gene: TRBV9
d_gene: TRBD2
CDR3nt: TGTGCCAGCTCCGGGACTAGGAGGACCGGGGAGCTGTTTTTT
CDR3aa: CASSGTRRTGELFF

abundance: -
j_gene: TRBJ2-1
v_gene: TRBV11-2
d_gene: -
CDR3nt: TGTGCCAGCAGCTTAGATCCGAGGAGCTCCTACAATGAGCAGTTCTTC
CDR3aa: CASSLDPRSSYNEQFF

abundance: -
j_gene: TRBJ2-6
v_gene: TRBV19
d_gene: -
CDR3nt: TGTGCCAGTAGTATAGACCAGGCGATGTCTGGGGCCAACGTCCTGACTTTC
CDR3aa: CASSIDQAMSGANVLTF

abundance: -
j_gene: TRBJ2-7
v_gene: TRBV5-4
d_gene: -
CDR3nt: TGTGCCAGCAGCTTGGGACATTCCTACGAGCAGTACTTC
CDR3aa: CASSLGHSYEQYF

abundance: few
j_gene: TRBJ2-3
v_gene: TRBV5-6
d_gene: TRBD1
CDR3nt: TGTGCCAGCAGCCGGGGACAGGGGACCACAGATACGCAGTATTTT
CDR3aa: CASSRGQGTTDTQYF

abundance: -
j_gene: TRBJ2-2
v_gene: TRBV10-3
d_gene: TRBD2
CDR3nt: TGTGCCATCAAACCCGGGACTAGCGGAGACACCGGGGAGCTGTTTTTT
CDR3aa: CAIKPGTSGDTGELFF

abundance: few
j_gene: TRBJ1-1
v_gene: TRBV7-9
d_gene: TRBD1
CDR3nt: TGTGCCAGCAGCACGACAGGGGGCCGAACTGAAGCTTTCTTT
CDR3aa: CASSTTGGRTEAFF

abundance: -
j_gene: TRBJ2-1
v_gene: TRBV7-3
d_gene: TRBD1
CDR3nt: TGTGCCAGCAGCTTAATTGGGACAGGGAGCAATGAGCAGTTCTTC
CDR3aa: CASSLIGTGSNEQFF

abundance: -
j_gene: TRBJ2-7
v_gene: TRBV7-8
d_gene: TRBD2
CDR3nt: TGTGCCAGCAGCTTCCAGCGGGAGGGTAGAGAGCAGTACTTC
CDR3aa: CASSFQREGREQYF

abundance: -
j_gene: TRBJ2-7
v_gene: TRBV6-1
d_gene: -
CDR3nt: TGTGCCAGCAGTAATCGACAGGAACCCTACGAGCAGTACTTC
CDR3aa: CASSNRQEPYEQYF

abundance: -
j_gene: TRBJ2-3
v_gene: TRBV19
d_gene: -
CDR3nt: TGTGCCGGGCAAGGGGTTTACTCTAGCACAGATACGCAGTATTTT
CDR3aa: CAGQGVYSSTDTQYF

abundance: -
j_gene: TRBJ2-7
v_gene: TRBV7-9
d_gene: -
CDR3nt: TGTGCCAGCAGCGAAGCGGCGCAATCCTACGAGCAGTACTTC
CDR3aa: CASSEAAQSYEQYF

abundance: few
j_gene: TRBJ2-7
v_gene: TRBV4-3
d_gene: TRBD2
CDR3nt: TGCGCCAGCAGCCAAGAAGGTAGCGGGGGGACCTACGAGCAGTACTTC
CDR3aa: CASSQEGSGGTYEQYF

abundance: -
j_gene: TRBJ1-4
v_gene: TRBV19
d_gene: -
CDR3nt: TGTGCCAGTAGTAAGGGGAATAATGAAAAACTGTTTTTT
CDR3aa: CASSKGNNEKLFF

abundance: -
j_gene: TRBJ2-1
v_gene: TRBV7-8
d_gene: TRBD2
CDR3nt: TGTGCCAGCAGCTTAAATTGGGGAACTAGCGGGAGGAGTGAGCAGTTCTTC
CDR3aa: CASSLNWGTSGRSEQFF

abundance: -
j_gene: TRBJ2-7
v_gene: TRBV30
d_gene: TRBD2
CDR3nt: TGTGCCTGGGGTGCCGGGACTAACTACGAGCAGTACTTC
CDR3aa: CAWGAGTNYEQYF

abundance: -
j_gene: TRBJ2-2
v_gene: TRBV11-2
d_gene: TRBD2
CDR3nt: TGTGCCAGCAGCTTAGTTCGGGAGGGCACCGGGGAGCTGTTTTTT
CDR3aa: CASSLVREGTGELFF

abundance: -
j_gene: TRBJ2-7
v_gene: TRBV19
d_gene: -
CDR3nt: TGTGCCAGTAGTATGTGGGCCCAGAACACCTACGAGCAGTACTTC
CDR3aa: CASSMWAQNTYEQYF

abundance: -
j_gene: TRBJ2-1
v_gene: TRBV7-9
d_gene: TRBD2
CDR3nt: TGTGCCAGCAGCTTAATCCTAGCGGGAGACAATGAGCAGTTCTTC
CDR3aa: CASSLILAGDNEQFF

abundance: once
j_gene: TRBJ2-3
v_gene: TRBV15
d_gene: TRBD1
CDR3nt: TGTGCCACCAGCAGAGCAAAAGGGGGCAGGGGGCCCACAGATACGCAGTATTTT
CDR3aa: CATSRAKGGRGPTDTQYF

abundance: -
j_gene: TRBJ1-2
v_gene: TRBV29-1
d_gene: -
CDR3nt: TGCAGCGTCGAGACAGTCACTAACTATGGCTACACCTTC
CDR3aa: CSVETVTNYGYTF

abundance: -
j_gene: TRBJ1-5
v_gene: TRBV11-2
d_gene: -
CDR3nt: TGTGCCAGCAGCTTAGCCTTAAATCAGCCCCAGCATTTT
CDR3aa: CASSLALNQPQHF

abundance: -
j_gene: TRBJ2-5
v_gene: TRBV4-1
d_gene: -
CDR3nt: TGCGCCAGCAGCCAAGCGGCAGGGGTAGAGACCCAGTACTTC
CDR3aa: CASSQAAGVETQYF

abundance: -
j_gene: TRBJ2-1
v_gene: TRBV7-9
d_gene: TRBD2
CDR3nt: TGTGCCAGCAGCCGCGGGAGTAGGTCCTACAATGAGCAGTTCTTC
CDR3aa: CASSRGSRSYNEQFF

abundance: -
j_gene: TRBJ2-1
v_gene: TRBV7-7
d_gene: -
CDR3nt: TGTGCCAGCAGCCCGGGACTCCTAAACAACAATGAGCAGTTCTTC
CDR3aa: CASSPGLLNNNEQFF

abundance: -
j_gene: TRBJ1-1
v_gene: TRBV27
d_gene: -
CDR3nt: TGTGCCAGCAGCCTTACCTCCGGAGCGTACACTGAAGCTTTCTTT
CDR3aa: CASSLTSGAYTEAFF

abundance: -
j_gene: TRBJ2-7
v_gene: TRBV7-9
d_gene: TRBD2
CDR3nt: TGTGCCAGCAGCAAGGGACTAGCGGGAGTCGAGCAGTACTTC
CDR3aa: CASSKGLAGVEQYF

abundance: -
j_gene: TRBJ2-3
v_gene: TRBV5-8
d_gene: TRBD1
CDR3nt: TGTGCCAGCAGCTACGGGGACAGAAGCACAGATACGCAGTATTTT
CDR3aa: CASSYGDRSTDTQYF

abundance: -
j_gene: TRBJ2-2
v_gene: TRBV18
d_gene: TRBD1
CDR3nt: TGTGCCAGCTCACCACGATCTATAGGACAGGGTAACACCGGGGAGCTGTTTTTT
CDR3aa: CASSPRSIGQGNTGELFF

abundance: -
j_gene: TRBJ2-1
v_gene: TRBV18
d_gene: TRBD2
CDR3nt: TGTGCCAGCTCACCAATGGCTAGCGGGAATACTTACAATGAGCAGTTCTTC
CDR3aa: CASSPMASGNTYNEQFF

abundance: -
j_gene: TRBJ2-1
v_gene: TRBV28
d_gene: -
CDR3nt: TGTGCCAGCAGTTCCTTAGCGGTGGGGGGAAATGAGCAGTTCTTC
CDR3aa: CASSSLAVGGNEQFF

abundance: once
j_gene: TRBJ1-3
v_gene: TRBV5-1
d_gene: -
CDR3nt: TGCGCCAGCAGCTTGGGGGGGAGGGCTTCTGGAAACACCATATATTTT
CDR3aa: CASSLGGRASGNTIYF

abundance: -
j_gene: TRBJ2-1
v_gene: TRBV5-1
d_gene: TRBD1
CDR3nt: TGCGCCAGCAGCCCGGGACAGGATGGTGAGCAGTTCTTC
CDR3aa: CASSPGQDGEQFF

abundance: few
j_gene: TRBJ1-6
v_gene: TRBV6-1
d_gene: -
CDR3nt: TGTGCCAGCAGTGCAGGGCCCTATAATTCACCCCTCCACTTT
CDR3aa: CASSAGPYNSPLHF

abundance: few
j_gene: TRBJ2-2
v_gene: TRBV6-1
d_gene: -
CDR3nt: TGTGCCAGCATACAGATTTACACCGGGGAGCTGTTTTTT
CDR3aa: CASIQIYTGELFF

abundance: -
j_gene: TRBJ1-4
v_gene: TRBV9
d_gene: TRBD1
CDR3nt: TGTGCCAGCAGCGTAGACAGGGGGAATGAAAAACTGTTTTTT
CDR3aa: CASSVDRGNEKLFF

abundance: -
j_gene: TRBJ1-2
v_gene: TRBV28
d_gene: -
CDR3nt: TGTGCCAGCAGGGAGGGGTCTGACTATGGCTACACCTTC
CDR3aa: CASREGSDYGYTF

abundance: -
j_gene: TRBJ2-5
v_gene: TRBV6-6
d_gene: -
CDR3nt: TGTGCCAGCTCTGGGGGGTGGGAGACCCAGTACTTC
CDR3aa: CASSGGWETQYF

abundance: -
j_gene: TRBJ2-3
v_gene: TRBV28
d_gene: TRBD2
CDR3nt: TGTGCCAGCAGTTCCCCCGGACTAGCGGAAAGCACAGATACGCAGTATTTT
CDR3aa: CASSSPGLAESTDTQYF

abundance: -
j_gene: TRBJ2-1
v_gene: TRBV19
d_gene: TRBD2
CDR3nt: TGTGCCAGTAGTTCGGGACTAAGGAATGAGCAGTTCTTC
CDR3aa: CASSSGLRNEQFF

abundance: -
j_gene: TRBJ2-1
v_gene: TRBV7-2
d_gene: TRBD2
CDR3nt: TGTGCCAGCAGCTTAGACGGCGGGAGCTCCTACAATGAGCAGTTCTTC
CDR3aa: CASSLDGGSSYNEQFF

abundance: -
j_gene: TRBJ2-3
v_gene: TRBV5-6
d_gene: TRBD2
CDR3nt: TGTGCCAGCTCCTCGGGACTAGCTGCAGATACGCAGTATTTT
CDR3aa: CASSSGLAADTQYF

abundance: -
j_gene: TRBJ2-3
v_gene: TRBV30
d_gene: TRBD2
CDR3nt: TGTGCCTGGAGTGTACCGCTGAGCGGGAGGGCCGTAGATACGCAGTATTTT
CDR3aa: CAWSVPLSGRAVDTQYF

abundance: -
j_gene: TRBJ2-3
v_gene: TRBV5-4
d_gene: TRBD2
CDR3nt: TGTGCCAGCAGCTTGGGACTAGCGGGAGGTGGTGGTACGCAGTATTTT
CDR3aa: CASSLGLAGGGGTQYF

abundance: -
j_gene: TRBJ2-5
v_gene: TRBV20-1
d_gene: -
CDR3nt: TGCAGTGCTAGACTTCAAGAGACCCAGTACTTC
CDR3aa: CSARLQETQYF

abundance: -
j_gene: TRBJ1-3
v_gene: TRBV28
d_gene: -
CDR3nt: TGTGCCAGCAGTCTCGACAGGTCTTACTCTGGAAACACCATATATTTT
CDR3aa: CASSLDRSYSGNTIYF